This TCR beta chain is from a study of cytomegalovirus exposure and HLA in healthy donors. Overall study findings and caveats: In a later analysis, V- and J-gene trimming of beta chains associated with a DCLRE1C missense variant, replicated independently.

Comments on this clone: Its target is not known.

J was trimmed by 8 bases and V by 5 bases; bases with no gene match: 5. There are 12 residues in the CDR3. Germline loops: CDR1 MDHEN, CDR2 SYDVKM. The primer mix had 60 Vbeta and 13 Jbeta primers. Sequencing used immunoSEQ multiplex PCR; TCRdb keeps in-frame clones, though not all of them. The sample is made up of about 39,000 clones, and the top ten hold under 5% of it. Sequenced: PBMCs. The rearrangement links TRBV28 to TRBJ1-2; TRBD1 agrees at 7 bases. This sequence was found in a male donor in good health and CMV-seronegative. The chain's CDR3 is CASSLPGGGYTF. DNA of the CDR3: TGTGCCAGCAGTCTCCCAGGGGGAGGCTACACCTTC.